One and the same sample provided the 8 T cell receptor beta chains below, sequenced in a study of CD8 T cells in Susac syndrome (dated by TCRdb to between 2018 and 2021). Preparation of the library involved the immunoSEQ multiplex PCR assay. RNA was extracted using the RNeasy kit, and about 0.45 to 1 ug of the RNA was reverse transcribed with random hexamers. TCRdb trimmed public reads at Q25 via fastp, called clones via MiXCR and kept in-frame beta chains. Entries that share a CDR3 protein sequence are merged under the most common genes and DNA. The sample data list 330,000 or so distinct CDR3 sequences, and 70% to 90% of these were observed just once. The top ten constitute around 0.2% of the sample. Sequenced material: CD8+ T cells from PBMCs. The receptors originated from a human donor with multiple sclerosis.

V usage is TRBV6-5 and J usage is TRBJ1-1, with a tentative D call TRBD1 (5 bases). The CDR3 length is 14 residues. The germline V gene has CDR1 MNHEY and CDR2 SVGAGI. V gave up 6 bases and J gave up 7 bases, with 18 bases separating them. The CDR3 protein is CASSAFWGGSEAFF. In DNA, the CDR3 is TGTGCCAGCAGCGCCTTCTGGGGGGGGAGTGAAGCTTTCTTT.

The V and J genes are TRBV2 and TRBJ2-7; D is undetermined. Trimming removed 6 bases at V and 5 bases at J, with 8 bases between. Looked up from germline, CDR1 is SNHLY and CDR2 is FYNNEI. The CDR3 consists of 11 residues. The CDR3: CASRGIHEQYF. The DNA for the CDR3 is TGTGCCAGCAGAGGGATTCACGAGCAGTACTTC.

V usage is TRBV15 and J usage is TRBJ1-4; 12 bases are a match to TRBD1. With 5 bases clipped from V and 8 bases from J, the junction kept 3 bases outside the gene matches. The CDR3 runs to 14 residues. Germline V gives CDR1 LNHNV, CDR2 YYDKDF (reference sequence). CDR3 nucleotides: TGTGCCACCAGCCCCGGGACAGGGGGCGAAAAACTGTTTTTT. This translates into CATSPGTGGEKLFF.

This chain connects TRBV29-1 to TRBJ2-5; TRBD2 aligns across 9 bases. V lost 3 bases and J lost 2; bases outside the gene matches: 4. The CDR3 has 14 residues. Per the germline V gene, CDR1 is SQVTM and CDR2 is ANQGSEA. The CDR3 spells CSVDPAGGQETQYF. Written as DNA, the CDR3 is TGCAGCGTTGACCCGGCGGGGGGGCAAGAGACCCAGTACTTC.

The chain is built from TRBV10-3 and TRBJ2-1, with D unresolved. V was shortened by 9 bases and J by 6 bases, with 9 bases between the two germline ends. The CDR3 consists of 11 residues. Per germline, CDR1 ENHRY and CDR2 SYGVKD. The CDR3 sequence: CAILVGNEQFF. For the CDR3, the DNA is TGTGCCATATTAGTCGGCAATGAGCAGTTCTTC.

V is TRBV11-2 and J is TRBJ1-5, with D maybe TRBD1 (6 bases). Germline CDR1 SGHAT, CDR2 FQNNGV. This CDR3 region has 18 residues. Trimming took off 1 base at V and 1 base at J, with 17 bases between the two ends. In DNA, the CDR3 is TGTGCCAGCAGCTTAGGCGCCGGGACGGGGGCGAGCAATCAGCCCCAGCATTTT. Amino acids: CASSLGAGTGASNQPQHF.

This chain links TRBV23-1 with TRBJ2-2; TRBD1 or TRBD2 may be the D gene (5 bases each). TRBV23-1 is known as an ORF, though its function is uncertain. Trimming pared 4 bases from V and 2 bases from J, leaving 14 bases between. The CDR3 spans 16 residues. Here the CDR3 reads CASSPWDRKNTGELFF. DNA of the CDR3: TGCGCCAGCAGTCCCTGGGACCGAAAAAACACCGGGGAGCTGTTTTTT.

The rearrangement uses TRBV30 and TRBJ2-2; no definite D call. This CDR3 contains 12 residues. Trimming left V 5 bases short and J 2 bases short, with 6 bases between. Germline loops: CDR1 GTSNPN, CDR2 SVGIG (reference sequence). For the CDR3, the DNA is TGTGCCTGGGGGCCAAACACCGGGGAGCTGTTTTTT. Amino acids: CAWGPNTGELFF.